The 21 T cell receptor beta chains listed next were all sequenced from one sample in a study of T cells after posttransplantation cyclophosphamide. Clones were read by immunoSEQ multiplex PCR, and TCRdb kept only the in-frame ones, dropping some. The table lists under 50,000 clones, with no singletons. The source material was PBMCs. The receptors here all came from a man aged 35-49 years in good health, CMV-negative, and a related stem cell transplant donor.

This clone was seen many times. The chain has TRBV9 and TRBJ2-3; the match to TRBD2 covers 11 bases. Germline loops: CDR1 SGDLS, CDR2 YYNGEE. With V trimmed by 3 bases and J by 5 bases, 5 bases remained unmatched. The CDR3 extends over 15 amino acids. CDR3 sequence (DNA): TGTGCCAGCAGCGGCAGACTAGCGGGAAGAGATACGCAGTATTTT. Translated: CASSGRLAGRDTQYF.

This clone was picked up many times. The gene calls are TRBV29-1 and TRBJ2-1, with D unresolved. Germline-derived CDR1 and CDR2 are SQVTM and ANQGSEA. V was clipped by 2 bases and J by 0 bases, with 8 bases between them. The CDR3 is made up of 14 amino acids. The DNA of the CDR3 is TGCAGCGTTGAAAACCCGAGCTCCTACAATGAGCAGTTCTTC. Translation gives CSVENPSSYNEQFF.

In this sample, this clone turned up many times. This chain uses TRBV19 with TRBJ1-4, with a possible D match to TRBD1 (5 bases). CDR1 and CDR2 from the germline V gene are LNHDA and SQIVND (reference sequence). V was clipped by 8 bases and J by 0 bases, with 13 bases between them. CDR3 length: 15 residues. The CDR3 region is CASLDSSATNEKLFF. CDR3 DNA: TGTGCCAGTTTAGACAGCTCAGCAACTAATGAAAAACTGTTTTTT.

This clone was observed at least ten times. This chain connects TRBV6-6 to TRBJ2-1; maybe TRBD2 (5 bases). Trimming took off 5 bases at V and 5 bases at J, with 10 bases between the two ends. Germline CDR1 reads MNHNY; CDR2 reads SVGAGI (reference sequence). CDR3 length equals 13 residues. The chain's CDR3 is CASSLGSHNEQFF. The CDR3 DNA reads TGTGCCAGCAGTCTTGGGAGTCACAATGAGCAGTTCTTC.

This clone was found many times. The J gene is TRBJ1-1, the V gene TRBV7-9; D unresolved. The ends were cut back, 5 bases at V and 5 bases at J, with 18 bases in the middle. Germline CDR1 reads SEHNR; CDR2 reads FQNEAQ (reference sequence). The CDR3 consists of 15 residues. CDR3 coding DNA: TGTGCCAGCAGCGCCCGGAGCTCCGTGATAACTGAAGCTTTCTTT. This sequence encodes CASSARSSVITEAFF. Using reference TRBV7-9 and TRBJ1-1 for the parts outside the CDR3, the full variable domain is DTGVSQNPRHKITKRGQNVTFRCDPISEHNRLYWYRQTLGQGPEFLTYFQNEAQLEKSRLLSDRFSAERPKGSFSTLEIQRTEQGDSAMYLCASSARSSVITEAFFGQGTRLTVV.

This clone was seen repeatedly, ten times or more. This rearrangement joins TRBV15 to TRBJ2-5; 8 nucleotides align to TRBD1. V trimming: 5 bases; J trimming: 7 bases; junction bases outside the gene matches: 6. Germline CDR1 reads LNHNV; CDR2 reads YYDKDF (reference sequence). The CDR3 consists of 13 residues. The CDR3 loop is CATSGGQDPTQYF. In DNA form, the CDR3 reads TGTGCCACCAGCGGGGGACAGGACCCGACCCAGTACTTC.

This clone came up many times. J is TRBJ1-5 and V is TRBV28, with D hard to call. The germline CDR1 and CDR2 sequences are MDHEN and SYDVKM. The V gene lost 7 bases and the J gene lost 3 bases, with 7 bases spanning the gap. The CDR3 loop spans 12 amino acids. The CDR3 region has the DNA TGTGCCAGCAAATGGGCCAATCAGCCCCAGCATTTT. Translated, it gives CASKWANQPQHF.

This clone was observed at least ten times. The germline gene is not matched at one end of the junction; a read error may be the cause. The V call is TRBV27, the J call TRBJ2-7; D gene unclear. The CDR3 consists of 13 residues. CDR1 is MNHEY, CDR2 SMNVEV, per germline (reference sequence). CDR3 sequence (DNA): TGTGCCAGCAGTTTAGCGAACCCCTATGAGCAGTACTTC. Its protein product is CASSLANPYEQYF.

This clone was recorded at least ten times. V gene TRBV30 combines with J gene TRBJ2-5; weak D call: TRBD1 (5 bases). CDR1 GTSNPN and CDR2 SVGIG come from the germline V gene (reference sequence). The V gene lost 4 bases and the J gene lost 2 bases, with 11 bases spanning the gap. The CDR3 length is 13 residues. The CDR3, as DNA: TGTGCCTGGACGGCAGGGAATCAAGAGACCCAGTACTTC. Translation: CAWTAGNQETQYF.

Ten or more counts support this clone. Germline and junction disagree at one end, which may indicate a read error. The chain joins TRBV10-3 to TRBJ1-2; the match to TRBD1 covers 7 bases. The CDR3 has 14 amino acids. The V gene's germline CDR1 is ENHRY and CDR2 SYGVKD. CDR3 amino acids: CATSERGQDYGYTF. The DNA for the CDR3 is TGTGCCACCAGTGAGAGGGGGCAAGACTATGGCTACACCTTC.

This chain joins TRBV6-5 and TRBJ1-3; possible D gene TRBD1, 6 bases. CDR1 is MNHEY and CDR2 is SVGAGI in the germline V gene. The CDR3 spans 14 residues. V was cut by 7 bases and J by 1 base, with 11 bases left in between. In DNA form, the CDR3 reads TGTGCCAGCACCCGGGACATTTCTGGAAACACCATATATTTT. It yields the protein CASTRDISGNTIYF.

This clone was observed at least ten times. The chain has TRBV18 and TRBJ2-7, with 11 bases that match TRBD2. The V segment lost 6 bases and the J segment 6 bases; nucleotides outside the gene matches: 10. Germline assignment: CDR1 KGHSH and CDR2 LQKENI. The CDR3 is 15 residues long. CDR3 sequence (DNA): TGTGCCAGCTCGGCCGGGACTAGCGGCATCGGCGAGCAGTACTTC. It specifies CASSAGTSGIGEQYF.

This clone has ten or more counts. The chain has TRBV5-1 and TRBJ2-1; D unresolved. There are 14 residues in the CDR3. Germline V CDR1 and CDR2: SGHRS, YFSETQ. The V and J ends lost 1 base and 6 bases respectively, with 11 bases between them. CDR3 sequence reads: CASSLLREINEQFF. CDR3 in DNA: TGCGCCAGCAGCTTGCTTCGCGAGATCAATGAGCAGTTCTTC.

This clone was counted ten times or more. The chain uses TRBV5-1 and TRBJ1-1; 7 nucleotides line up with TRBD1. V was pared by 0 bases and J by 5 bases, with 7 bases of the junction left unmatched. The CDR3 runs 15 residues. The germline V gene encodes CDR1 SGHRS and CDR2 YFSETQ. This CDR3 is CASSLGARGWTEAFF. CDR3 in DNA: TGCGCCAGCAGCTTGGGAGCCAGGGGGTGGACTGAAGCTTTCTTT.

This clone was observed many times. The chain links TRBV6-6 to TRBJ2-1, with D tentatively TRBD1 (5 bases). This CDR3 is built from 12 residues. Trimming removed 3 bases at V and 10 bases at J, with 10 bases between. The germline V gene encodes CDR1 MNHNY and CDR2 SVGAGI (reference sequence). The CDR3 loop reads CASSYSDTEQFF. The CDR3 DNA follows: TGTGCCAGCAGTTATTCGGACACCGAGCAGTTCTTC.

At least ten counts were recorded for this clone. The V and J genes are TRBV4-2 and TRBJ2-1, with 13 bases lining up with TRBD2. The V gene's germline CDR1 is LGHNA and CDR2 YNFKEQ. The V gene end was trimmed by 4 bases and the J gene end by 2 bases; junction bases not matched to a gene: 5. This CDR3 contains 17 residues. CDR3 sequence reads: CASSLGTSGMAYNEQFF. CDR3 coding DNA: TGTGCCAGCAGCCTTGGGACTAGCGGGATGGCCTACAATGAGCAGTTCTTC.

There are many counts of this clone. V usage is TRBV6-6 and J usage is TRBJ2-7; tentative D call: TRBD2 (5 bases). Germline V gives CDR1 MNHNY, CDR2 SVGAGI (reference sequence). Trimming removed 2 bases at V and 5 bases at J, with 16 bases between. CDR3 size: 15 residues. The CDR3 here is CASSYEGSRTHEQYF. For the CDR3, the DNA is TGTGCCAGCAGTTACGAGGGTAGCCGGACCCACGAGCAGTACTTC.

This clone was seen at least ten times. The genes are TRBV7-2 and TRBJ2-7, with D tentatively TRBD1 (7 bases). Trimming took 4 bases from V and 3 from J, leaving 10 bases between them. Germline V gene lookup returns CDR1 SGHTA and CDR2 FQGNSA. This CDR3 spans 13 amino acids. The CDR3 DNA sequence: TGTGCCAGCAGCTCCCAGGGGGGCTACGAGCAGTACTTC. Its translation is CASSSQGGYEQYF.

This clone was found many times. V is TRBV28 and J is TRBJ1-5, with D uncertain. With 8 bases removed from V and 5 bases from J, the gap between germline ends came to 19 bases. This CDR3 region has 15 residues. Per germline, CDR1 MDHEN and CDR2 SYDVKM. The CDR3 coding sequence is TGTGCCAGCGCCCCGCCCGAGGGCGGGCATCAGCCCCAGCATTTT. This sequence encodes CASAPPEGGHQPQHF.

The sample holds a few counts of this clone. The chain links TRBV6-5 to TRBJ2-2; 7 bases line up with TRBD1. CDR3 length: 13 amino acids. Germline CDR1 is MNHEY and CDR2 is SVGAGI. J gave up 7 bases and V 6 bases, and 5 bases lay outside the gene matches. The CDR3 DNA reads TGTGCCAGCAGCGTTACAGGGGTCGGGGAGCTGTTTTTT. Translated: CASSVTGVGELFF.

This clone was seen ten or more times. V usage is TRBV5-1 and J usage is TRBJ2-7; 9 positions match TRBD1. Germline CDR1 reads SGHRS; CDR2 reads YFSETQ. CDR3 length: 17 amino acids. J was trimmed by 6 bases and V by 1 base; bases with no gene match: 14. The CDR3 bases are TGCGCCAGCAGCTTGCCCACTCCTCCGGACAGGGGCACCGAGCAGTACTTC. Its translation is CASSLPTPPDRGTEQYF. Variable domain in full (rest from reference TRBV5-1 and TRBJ2-7): KAGVTQTPRYLIKTRGQQVTLSCSPISGHRSVSWYQQTPGQGLQFLFEYFSETQRNKGNFPGRFSGRQFSNSRSEMNVSTLELGDSALYLCASSLPTPPDRGTEQYFGPGTRLTVT.